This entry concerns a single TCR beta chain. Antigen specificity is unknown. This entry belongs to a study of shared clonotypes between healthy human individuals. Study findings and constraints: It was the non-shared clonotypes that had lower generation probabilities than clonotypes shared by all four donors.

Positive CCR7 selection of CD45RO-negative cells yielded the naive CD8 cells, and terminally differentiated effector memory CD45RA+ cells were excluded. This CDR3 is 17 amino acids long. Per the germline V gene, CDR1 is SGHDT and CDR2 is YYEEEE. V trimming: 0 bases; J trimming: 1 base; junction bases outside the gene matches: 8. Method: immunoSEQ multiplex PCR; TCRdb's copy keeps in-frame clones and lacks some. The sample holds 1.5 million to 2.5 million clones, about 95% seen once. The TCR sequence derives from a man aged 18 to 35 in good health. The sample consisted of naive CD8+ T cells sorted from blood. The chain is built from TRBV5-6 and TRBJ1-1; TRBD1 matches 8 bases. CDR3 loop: CASSLGRVGQGNTEAFF. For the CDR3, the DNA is TGTGCCAGCAGCTTGGGGAGGGTAGGACAGGGGAACACTGAAGCTTTCTTT.